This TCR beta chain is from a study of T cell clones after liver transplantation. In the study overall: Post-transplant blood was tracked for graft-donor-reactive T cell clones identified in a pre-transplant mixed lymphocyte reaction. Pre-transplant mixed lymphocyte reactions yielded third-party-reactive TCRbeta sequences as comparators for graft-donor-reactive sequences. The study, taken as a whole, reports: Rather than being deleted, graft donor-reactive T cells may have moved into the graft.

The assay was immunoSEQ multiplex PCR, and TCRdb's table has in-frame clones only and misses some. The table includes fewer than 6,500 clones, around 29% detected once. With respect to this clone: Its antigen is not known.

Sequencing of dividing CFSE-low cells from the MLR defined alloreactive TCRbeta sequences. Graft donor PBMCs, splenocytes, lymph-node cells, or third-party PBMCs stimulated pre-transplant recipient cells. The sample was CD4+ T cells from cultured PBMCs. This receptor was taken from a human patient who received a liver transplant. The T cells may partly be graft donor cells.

DNA for the CDR3: TGTGCCAGCATTATGCTCGGCAAGGCCACAGATACGCAGTATTTT. Translated: CASIMLGKATDTQYF. V and J are TRBV2 and TRBJ2-3, with D hard to call. V lost 7 bases, J lost 2 bases, and 16 bases lay in between. CDR1 and CDR2 from the germline V gene are SNHLY and FYNNEI. The CDR3 runs 15 residues. Drawing the rest from reference TRBV2 and TRBJ2-3, the complete variable domain is EPEVTQTPSHQVTQMGQEVILRCVPISNHLYFYWYRQILGQKVEFLVSFYNNEISEKSEIFDDQFSVERPDGSNFTLKIRSTKLEDSAMYFCASIMLGKATDTQYFGPGTRLTVL.